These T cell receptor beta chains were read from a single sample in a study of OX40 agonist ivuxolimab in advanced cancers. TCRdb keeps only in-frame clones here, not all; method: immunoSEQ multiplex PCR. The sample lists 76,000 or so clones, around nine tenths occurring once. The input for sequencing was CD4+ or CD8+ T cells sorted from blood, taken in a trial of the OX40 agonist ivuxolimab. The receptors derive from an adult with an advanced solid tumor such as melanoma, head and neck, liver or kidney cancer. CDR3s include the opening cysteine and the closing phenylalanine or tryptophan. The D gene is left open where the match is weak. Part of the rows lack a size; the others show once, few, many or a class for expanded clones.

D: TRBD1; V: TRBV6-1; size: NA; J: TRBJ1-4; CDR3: CASSEAGTGQEKLFF; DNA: TGTGCCAGCAGTGAAGCGGGGACAGGGCAAGAAAAACTGTTTTTT
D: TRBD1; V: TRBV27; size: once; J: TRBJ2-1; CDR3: CASRQGWNEQFF; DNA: TGTGCCAGCAGACAGGGGTGGAATGAGCAGTTCTTC
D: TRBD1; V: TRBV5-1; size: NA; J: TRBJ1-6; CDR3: CASSPTGGFSPLHF; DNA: TGCGCCAGCAGTCCCACAGGGGGGTTTTCACCCCTCCACTTT
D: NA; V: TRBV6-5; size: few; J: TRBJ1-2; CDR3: CASSYSRGRNYGYTF; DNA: TGTGCCAGCAGTTACTCCAGGGGTCGTAACTATGGCTACACCTTC
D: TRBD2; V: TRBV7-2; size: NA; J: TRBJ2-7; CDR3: CASSLSGTSGEQYF; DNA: TGTGCCAGCAGCTTATCCGGGACTAGTGGCGAGCAGTACTTC
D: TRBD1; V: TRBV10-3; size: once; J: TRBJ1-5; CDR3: CAISQGQGNQPQHF; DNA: TGTGCCATATCACAGGGACAGGGCAATCAGCCCCAGCATTTT
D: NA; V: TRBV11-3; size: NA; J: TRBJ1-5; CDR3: CASSVNQPQHF; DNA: TGTGCCAGCAGCGTTAATCAGCCCCAGCATTTT
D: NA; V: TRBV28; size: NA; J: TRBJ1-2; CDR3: CASSLGANYGYTF; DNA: TGTGCCAGCAGTTTAGGGGCAAACTATGGCTACACCTTC
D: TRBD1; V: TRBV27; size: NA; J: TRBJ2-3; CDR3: CASRYRDSDTQYF; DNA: TGTGCCAGCAGGTACCGGGACAGCGATACGCAGTATTTT
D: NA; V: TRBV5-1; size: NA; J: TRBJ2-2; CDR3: CASSLLGNTGELFF; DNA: TGCGCCAGCAGCTTGCTCGGGAACACCGGGGAGCTGTTTTTT
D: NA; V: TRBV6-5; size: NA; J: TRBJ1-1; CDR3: CASTIGLGRTEAFF; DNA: TGTGCCAGCACCATCGGTTTGGGGCGCACTGAAGCTTTCTTT
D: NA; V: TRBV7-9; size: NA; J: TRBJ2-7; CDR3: CASSLDLLGYEQYF; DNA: TGTGCCAGCAGCTTAGATCTATTGGGATACGAGCAGTACTTC
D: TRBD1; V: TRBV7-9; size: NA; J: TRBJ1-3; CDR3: CATGQGGGNTIYF; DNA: TGTGCCACTGGACAGGGCGGTGGAAACACCATATATTTT
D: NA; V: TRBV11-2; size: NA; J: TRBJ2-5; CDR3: CASSLVQGQETQYF; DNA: TGTGCCAGCAGCTTAGTACAGGGACAAGAGACCCAGTACTTC
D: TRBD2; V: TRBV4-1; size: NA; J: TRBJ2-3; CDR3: CASSPTTSGRADTQYF; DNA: TGCGCCAGCAGCCCAACAACGAGCGGGAGGGCAGATACGCAGTATTTT
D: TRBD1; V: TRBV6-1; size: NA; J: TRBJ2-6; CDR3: CAAGTGGSGANVLTF; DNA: TGTGCCGCCGGGACAGGGGGCTCTGGGGCCAACGTCCTGACTTTC
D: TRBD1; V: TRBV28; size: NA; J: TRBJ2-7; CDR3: CASFPGQGYYEQYF; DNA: TGTGCCAGCTTCCCGGGACAGGGCTACTACGAGCAGTACTTC
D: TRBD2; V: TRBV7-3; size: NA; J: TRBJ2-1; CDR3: CASSLLAGGINEQFF; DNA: TGTGCCAGCAGCCTACTAGCGGGAGGGATCAATGAGCAGTTCTTC
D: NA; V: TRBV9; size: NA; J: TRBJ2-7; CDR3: CAGSPSGSSYEQYF; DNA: TGTGCCGGCAGCCCGTCGGGATCTTCCTACGAGCAGTACTTC
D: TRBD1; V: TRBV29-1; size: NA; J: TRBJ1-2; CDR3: CSAWDSDRVAYGYTF; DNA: TGCAGCGCCTGGGACTCGGACAGGGTGGCTTATGGCTACACCTTC
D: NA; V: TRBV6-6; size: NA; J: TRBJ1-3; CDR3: CAISIGGNTIYF; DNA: TGTGCCATCTCCATAGGGGGAAACACCATATATTTT
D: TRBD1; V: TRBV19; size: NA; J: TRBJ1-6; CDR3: CASTPTGEGSPLHF; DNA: TGTGCCAGTACCCCGACAGGGGAGGGTTCACCCCTCCACTTT
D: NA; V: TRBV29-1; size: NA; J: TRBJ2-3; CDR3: CSVRGSGWTDTQYF; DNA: TGCAGCGTTAGGGGTAGCGGTTGGACAGATACGCAGTATTTT
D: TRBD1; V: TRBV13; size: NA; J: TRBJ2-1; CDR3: CASSFMTGRSGEQFF; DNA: TGTGCCAGCAGCTTCATGACAGGGCGATCGGGTGAGCAGTTCTTC
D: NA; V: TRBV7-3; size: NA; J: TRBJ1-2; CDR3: CASSEDGYGYTF; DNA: TGTGCCAGCAGCGAGGACGGCTATGGCTACACCTTC
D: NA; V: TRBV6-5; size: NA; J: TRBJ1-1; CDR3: CATRSRPNTEAFF; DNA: TGTGCCACCAGGAGTCGCCCCAACACTGAAGCTTTCTTT
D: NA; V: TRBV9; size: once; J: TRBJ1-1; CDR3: CASSAPSKGSRAFF; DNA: TGTGCCAGCAGCGCACCTTCAAAGGGTAGCAGGGCTTTCTTT
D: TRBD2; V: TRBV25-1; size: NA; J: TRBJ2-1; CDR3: CASSEIAGVSSYNEQFF; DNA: TGTGCCAGCAGTGAAATAGCGGGAGTTTCCTCCTACAATGAGCAGTTCTTC
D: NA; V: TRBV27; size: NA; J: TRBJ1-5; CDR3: CASSFRQPTSPQHF; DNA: TGTGCCAGCAGTTTTCGGCAACCGACCTCGCCCCAGCATTTT
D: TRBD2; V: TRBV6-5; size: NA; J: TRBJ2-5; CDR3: CASSYGSGSRETQYF; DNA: TGTGCCAGCAGTTACGGGAGCGGGAGCAGGGAGACCCAGTACTTC
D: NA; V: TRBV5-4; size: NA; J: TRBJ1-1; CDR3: CASRPTDLNTEAFF; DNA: TGTGCCAGCAGACCGACAGACTTGAACACTGAAGCTTTCTTT
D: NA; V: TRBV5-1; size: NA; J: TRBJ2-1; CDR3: CASSLVGLGNDNEQFF; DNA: TGCGCCAGCAGCTTGGTGGGGTTGGGGAACGACAATGAGCAGTTCTTC
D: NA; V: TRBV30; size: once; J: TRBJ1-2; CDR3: CAWSVASYGYTF; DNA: TGTGCCTGGAGTGTAGCCTCCTATGGCTACACCTTC
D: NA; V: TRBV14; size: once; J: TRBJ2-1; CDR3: CASRQNNEQFF; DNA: TGTGCCAGCAGGCAGAACAATGAGCAGTTCTTC
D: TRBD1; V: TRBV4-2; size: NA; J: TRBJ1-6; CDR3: CASSQATGAYSPLHF; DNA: TGTGCCAGCAGCCAAGCGACAGGGGCTTATTCACCCCTCCACTTT
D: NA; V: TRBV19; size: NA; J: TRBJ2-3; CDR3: CASMDHSFSTDTQYF; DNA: TGTGCCAGTATGGACCACTCATTTAGCACAGATACGCAGTATTTT
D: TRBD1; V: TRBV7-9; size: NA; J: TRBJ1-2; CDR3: CASSLESGGDYGYTF; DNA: TGTGCCAGCAGCTTAGAATCAGGGGGCGACTATGGCTACACCTTC
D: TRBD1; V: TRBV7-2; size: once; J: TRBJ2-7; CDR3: CASSFSGTGAYEQYF; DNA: TGTGCCAGCAGCTTCTCCGGGACAGGGGCCTACGAGCAGTACTTC
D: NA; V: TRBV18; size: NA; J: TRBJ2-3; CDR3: CASSLNGGGNVNTQYF; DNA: TGTGCCAGCTCCCTCAATGGGGGGGGCAACGTGAATACGCAGTATTTT
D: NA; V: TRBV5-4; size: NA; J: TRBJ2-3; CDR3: CASSRWDSTDTQYF; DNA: TGTGCCAGCAGCCGCTGGGACAGCACAGATACGCAGTATTTT
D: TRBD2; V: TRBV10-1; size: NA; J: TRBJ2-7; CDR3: CASSESASGTYEQYF; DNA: TGCGCCAGCAGTGAGTCGGCTAGCGGGACCTACGAGCAGTACTTC
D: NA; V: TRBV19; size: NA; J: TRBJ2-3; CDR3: CASTTSGGSTDTQYF; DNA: TGTGCCAGTACCACCTCAGGGGGGAGCACAGATACGCAGTATTTT
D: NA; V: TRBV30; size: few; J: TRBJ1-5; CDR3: CAWSRQGGQPQHF; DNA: TGTGCCTGGAGTCGTCAGGGAGGACAGCCCCAGCATTTT
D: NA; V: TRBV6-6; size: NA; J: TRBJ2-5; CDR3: CASSYRDEQETQYF; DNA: TGTGCCAGCAGTTACAGGGACGAGCAAGAGACCCAGTACTTC
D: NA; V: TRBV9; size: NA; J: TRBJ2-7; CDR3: CASDGGAGEQYF; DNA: TGTGCCAGCGACGGAGGGGCTGGCGAGCAGTACTTC
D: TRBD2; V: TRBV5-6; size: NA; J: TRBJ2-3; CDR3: CASGRLAGEVDTQYF; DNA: TGTGCCAGTGGTCGACTAGCGGGAGAGGTAGATACGCAGTATTTT
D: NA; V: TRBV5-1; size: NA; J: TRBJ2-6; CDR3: CASSLGRLSSGANVLTF; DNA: TGCGCCAGCAGCTTGGGGCGCTTAAGCTCTGGGGCCAACGTCCTGACTTTC
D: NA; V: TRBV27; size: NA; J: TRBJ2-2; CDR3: CASTLRGRNTGELFF; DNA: TGTGCCAGCACCCTAAGGGGTAGAAACACCGGGGAGCTGTTTTTT
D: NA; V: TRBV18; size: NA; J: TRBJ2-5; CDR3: CASSPALQETQYF; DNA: TGTGCCAGCTCACCCGCCCTTCAAGAGACCCAGTACTTC
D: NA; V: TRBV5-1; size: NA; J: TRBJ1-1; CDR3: CASSLSGSPNTEAFF; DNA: TGCGCCAGCAGCTTATCCGGGTCTCCGAACACTGAAGCTTTCTTT
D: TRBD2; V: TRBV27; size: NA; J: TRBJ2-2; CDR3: CASQRASGSGDTGELFF; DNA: TGTGCCAGCCAACGTGCCAGCGGGAGTGGGGACACCGGGGAGCTGTTTTTT
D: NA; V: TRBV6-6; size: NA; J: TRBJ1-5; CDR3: CASSNPGFRQPQHF; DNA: TGTGCCAGCAGCAACCCGGGATTTAGACAGCCCCAGCATTTT
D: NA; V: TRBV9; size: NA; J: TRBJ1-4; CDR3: CASSVDLYNEKLFF; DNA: TGTGCCAGCAGCGTTGACTTATATAATGAAAAACTGTTTTTT
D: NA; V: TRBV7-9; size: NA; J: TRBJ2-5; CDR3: CASSLAQETQYF; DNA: TGTGCCAGCAGCTTAGCACAAGAGACCCAGTACTTC
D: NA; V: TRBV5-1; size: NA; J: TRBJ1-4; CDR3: CASSPAVANEKLFF; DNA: TGCGCCAGCAGCCCCGCGGTCGCTAATGAAAAACTGTTTTTT
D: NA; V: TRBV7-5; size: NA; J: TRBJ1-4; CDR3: CARSLPVRGQGTDEKLFF; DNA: TGTGCCAGAAGCTTGCCGGTTCGAGGACAGGGGACGGATGAAAAACTGTTTTTT
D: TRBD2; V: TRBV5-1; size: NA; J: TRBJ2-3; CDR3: CASSLSGGQDTQYF; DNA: TGCGCCAGCAGCTTGAGCGGGGGGCAAGATACGCAGTATTTT
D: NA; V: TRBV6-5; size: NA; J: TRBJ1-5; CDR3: CASTPVVGNQPQHF; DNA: TGTGCCAGCACCCCTGTCGTAGGGAATCAGCCCCAGCATTTT
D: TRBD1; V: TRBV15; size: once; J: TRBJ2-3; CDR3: CATSRGQGDTDTQYF; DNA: TGTGCCACCAGCAGAGGACAGGGCGACACAGATACGCAGTATTTT